Listed below are T cell receptor beta chains from one sample, sequenced in a study of blood T cell repertoires in COVID-19. The protocol was immunoSEQ multiplex PCR, while the TCRdb copy is restricted to in-frame clones and leaves out a portion. The top ten clones hold roughly a third of a sample with approximately 35,000 clones, approximately 80% of them seen once. Input material: peripheral blood. These receptors all stem from an elderly man with acute or convalescent COVID-19. The CDR3 runs from the conserved cysteine through the conserved F or W. D genes are given only for firm matches.

CDR3 length,D gene,V gene,CDR3 protein
16,TRBD1,TRBV3-1/TRBV3-2,CASSQVRGQPNSPLHF
14,TRBD2,TRBV6-5,CASSRAGASYEQYF
16,NA,TRBV12-5,CASGRQLTANTGELFF
14,NA,TRBV5-1,CASSWNPGTGELFF
11,NA,TRBV6-5,CVGIGVKTQYF
15,TRBD1,TRBV11-3,CASSWGQGNTGELFF
16,NA,TRBV7-9,CASSLGGDGAKNIQYF
15,NA,TRBV2,CASRQGRVPYQPQHF
15,TRBD1,TRBV6-5,CASRTDRGLSYEQYF
15,TRBD1,TRBV5-1,CASSLETGGNYEQYF
15,NA,TRBV2,CASSFWAGRDTEAFF
13,NA,TRBV7-8,CASSLQGLAEAFF
16,NA,TRBV18,CASSRGGGSPQETQYF
13,NA,TRBV27,CATEMQGYTEAFF
16,NA,TRBV24-1,CATSEAGSGSADTQYF
16,TRBD1,TRBV7-2,CASSLGGQDRTQPQHF
15,TRBD1,TRBV7-2,CASSPGGRTNEKLFF
15,TRBD2,TRBV7-9,CASSLDVSGSNEQFF
13,NA,TRBV7-2,CASSSGRYNEQFF
15,NA,TRBV27,CASSTPSQASREQYF
15,TRBD1,TRBV15,CATSRDLGQSETQYF
13,TRBD2,TRBV3-1/TRBV3-2,CASEGLASETQYF
18,TRBD2,TRBV6-2/TRBV6-3,CASSYSQLAGGGQETQYF
19,TRBD2,TRBV7-2,CASSPGLAGGAGGTDTQYF
11,NA,TRBV20-1,CSGQIQETQYF
14,TRBD1,TRBV10-3,CAIRGTEANYGYTF
14,NA,TRBV14,CASSHGRHTDTQYF
16,TRBD2,TRBV5-1,CASSLMGLARSYEQYF
17,TRBD2,TRBV18,CASSPQTSGVRVYEQYF
14,TRBD2,TRBV7-3,CASSPSGGYNEQFF
15,NA,TRBV4-1,CASSPLGRGTDTQYF
12,NA,TRBV7-9,CASSLRGSGYTF
14,NA,TRBV27,CASSLAGSDNEQFF
15,NA,TRBV3-1/TRBV3-2,CASSQAAGVKTEAFF
16,TRBD2,TRBV11-2,CASSLGGGRGKDTQYF
14,TRBD1,TRBV19,CASSLTGGMTELFF
12,TRBD1,TRBV30,CAWSLRNWDSHF
16,TRBD1,TRBV5-4,CASSLARGQGAGELFF
17,TRBD2,TRBV7-2,CASSLAPLAGGAGTQYF
14,NA,TRBV25-1,CASSDTSGTDTQYF
12,TRBD1,TRBV7-2,CASSRQGETQYF
13,NA,TRBV4-2,CASSQSGNYGYTF
13,NA,TRBV5-1,CASSLTLNTEAFF
15,NA,TRBV5-5,CASSLGGEVLSPLHF
15,TRBD1,TRBV6-5,CASRLQGGLADTQYF
13,TRBD2,TRBV12-3/TRBV12-4,CASSLLAEYEQYF
14,NA,TRBV7-2,CASSGLGLTDTQYF
16,TRBD1,TRBV5-1,CASSSAVGGTGREQYF
17,TRBD1,TRBV19,CASRGTGLPKKNTEAFF
14,TRBD2,TRBV5-1,CASSLAGENNEQFF
18,TRBD1,TRBV7-9,CASSLALQGARSTGELFF